This entry describes one T cell receptor beta chain. Regions amplified from RNA transcripts were the TCR beta CDR3 regions. With the HTBI primer set, the TCR CDR3 went through a first round of RT-PCR. TCRdb reprocessed the multiplex PCR reads via MiXCR and lists one record per CDR3 protein. The sample holds roughly 700,000 distinct CDR3 sequences, 35% seen once. The sample originates from a study of T cells in Graves' hyperthyroidism and ophthalmopathy. The germline gives CDR1 LNHDA, CDR2 SQIVND (reference sequence). The CDR3 spans 15 residues. The germline V and J ends were trimmed by 10 bases and 1 base, with 19 bases remaining between them.

Sequencing used blood. This clonotype was obtained from a woman between 40 and 55 years old with Graves' hyperthyroidism. V is TRBV19 and J is TRBJ1-1; D perhaps matches TRBD1 (5 bases). The CDR3 loop reads CANIPGWARNTEAFF. CDR3 sequence (DNA): TGTGCCAATATCCCAGGGTGGGCACGGAACACTGAAGCTTTCTTT. Based on the CDR3 plus reference TRBV19 and TRBJ1-1, the full variable domain is DGGITQSPKYLFRKEGQNVTLSCEQNLNHDAMYWYRQDPGQGLRLIYYSQIVNDFQKGDIAEGYSVSREKKESFPLTVTSAQKNPTAFYLCANIPGWARNTEAFFGQGTRLTVV.